What follows are 5 T cell receptor beta chains derived from one specimen sequenced in a study of blood T cell repertoires in COVID-19. TCRdb keeps only in-frame clones here, not all; method: immunoSEQ multiplex PCR. The sample lists roughly 120,000 clones, approximately 89% occurring once. The sample taken for sequencing was peripheral blood. The receptors were sampled from a woman aged 60 to 75 with COVID-19, enrolled during active disease.

V is TRBV4-3 and J is TRBJ1-1; 7 positions agree with TRBD1. Looked up from germline, CDR1 is LGHNA and CDR2 is YSLEER. The CDR3 is 16 amino acids. V lost 0 bases and J lost 7; bases outside the gene matches: 11. CDR3 loop: CASSQESDRPNLEAFF. CDR3 nucleotide sequence: TGCGCCAGCAGCCAAGAATCGGACAGGCCTAACCTTGAAGCTTTCTTT.

The rearrangement uses TRBV7-9 and TRBJ2-5; perhaps TRBD2 as D (6 bases). This CDR3 spans 14 amino acids. Germline V gene data show CDR1 as SEHNR and CDR2 as FQNEAQ (reference sequence). V lost 5 bases and J lost 7, with 17 bases in between. The CDR3 coding sequence is TGTGCCAGCAGCCACCTAGCGTTCGAGGGGACCCAGTACTTC. Translated: CASSHLAFEGTQYF.

This chain uses TRBV10-3 with TRBJ2-3, with D possibly matching TRBD2 (6 bases). V shed 10 bases and J shed 0 bases, with 20 bases lying between them. This CDR3 has 16 amino acids. CDR1 and CDR2 from the germline V gene are ENHRY and SYGVKD. The CDR3 region has the DNA TGTGCCACTCAGGGACTTCAAACCGCTAGCACAGATACGCAGTATTTT. Translating it yields CATQGLQTASTDTQYF.

This clone came up once. The chain joins TRBV6-1 to TRBJ1-5; TRBD1 might be the D (5 bases). Germline CDR1 and CDR2: MNHNS and SASEGT. The CDR3 contains 13 residues. Between the trimmed V and J ends, which lost 2 bases and 5 bases, there was a span of 7 bases. CDR3 sequence: CASSEQGHQPQHF. The CDR3, as DNA: TGTGCCAGCAGTGAACAGGGCCATCAGCCCCAGCATTTT.

This rearrangement joins TRBV10-3 to TRBJ1-5; tentatively, D is TRBD1 (6 bases). The CDR3 is made up of 13 amino acids. V lost 5 bases to trimming and J lost 6 bases, with 11 bases between them. Germline assignment: CDR1 ENHRY and CDR2 SYGVKD. CDR3 nucleotides: TGTGCCATCAGTCGACAGGTGGGTCAGCCCCAGCATTTT. Its protein is CAISRQVGQPQHF.